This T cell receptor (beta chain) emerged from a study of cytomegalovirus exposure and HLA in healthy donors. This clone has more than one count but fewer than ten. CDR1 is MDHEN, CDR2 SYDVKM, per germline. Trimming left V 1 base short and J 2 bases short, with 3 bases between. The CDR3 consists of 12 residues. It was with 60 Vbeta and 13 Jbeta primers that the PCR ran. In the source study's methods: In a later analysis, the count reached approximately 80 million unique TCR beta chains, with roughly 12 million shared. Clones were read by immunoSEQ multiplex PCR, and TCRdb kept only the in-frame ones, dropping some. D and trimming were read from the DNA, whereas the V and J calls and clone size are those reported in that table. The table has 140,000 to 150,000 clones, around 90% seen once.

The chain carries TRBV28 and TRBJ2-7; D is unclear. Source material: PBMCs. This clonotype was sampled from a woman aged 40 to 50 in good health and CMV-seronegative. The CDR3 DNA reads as TGTGCCAGCAGTTTATACACCTACGAGCAGTACTTC. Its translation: CASSLYTYEQYF. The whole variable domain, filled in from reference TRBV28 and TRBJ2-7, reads DVKVTQSSRYLVKRTGEKVFLECVQDMDHENMFWYRQDPGLGLRLIYFSYDVKMKEKGDIPEGYSVSREKKERFSLILESASTNQTSMYLCASSLYTYEQYFGPGTRLTVT.